This T cell receptor (beta chain) was obtained from a study of beta chain features in type 1 diabetes. Whole-study findings and limits: There was a moderate but significant shortening of TCRB CDR3s in all four CD4+ subsets of Type 1 diabetes patients.

The sample holds a few counts of this clone. Its matching antigen is unknown. Researchers reported sorting CD4+ naive, central memory, regulatory and stem cell-like memory cells via CD45RO/CCR7/CD25/CD127/CD95/CD27. Of the isolated RNA, all was reverse transcribed, and so the sequenced material was expressed TCRB transcripts. Using immunoSEQ multiplex PCR, the repertoire was profiled, and TCRdb retains in-frame clones only, with some absent. In the table there are some 350,000 clones, over 8.5% of which are singletons. Germline CDR1 reads SNHLY; CDR2 reads FYNNEI. This CDR3 comprises 13 residues. Trimming cost V 10 bases and J 3 bases, with 16 bases left between them.

The source is a man aged 30 to 39 with type 1 diabetes. This sequence joins TRBV2 and TRBJ2-7; perhaps TRBD1 as D (6 bases). Sequencing input: central memory CD4+ T cells from blood. This CDR3 reads CATSGTQDYEQYF. The DNA for the CDR3 is TGTGCCACCTCCGGGACACAAGACTACGAGCAGTACTTC.